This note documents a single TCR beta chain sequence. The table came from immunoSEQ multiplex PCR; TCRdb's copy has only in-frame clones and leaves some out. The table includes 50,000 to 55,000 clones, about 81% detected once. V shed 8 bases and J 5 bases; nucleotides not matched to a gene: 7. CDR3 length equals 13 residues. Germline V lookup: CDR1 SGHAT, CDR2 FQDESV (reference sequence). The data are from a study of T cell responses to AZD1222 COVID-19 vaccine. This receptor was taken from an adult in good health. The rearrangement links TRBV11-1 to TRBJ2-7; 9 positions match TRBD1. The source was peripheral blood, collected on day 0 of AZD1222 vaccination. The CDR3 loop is CASSRDRENEQYF. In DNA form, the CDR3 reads TGTGCCAGCTCGAGGGACAGGGAAAACGAGCAGTACTTC.